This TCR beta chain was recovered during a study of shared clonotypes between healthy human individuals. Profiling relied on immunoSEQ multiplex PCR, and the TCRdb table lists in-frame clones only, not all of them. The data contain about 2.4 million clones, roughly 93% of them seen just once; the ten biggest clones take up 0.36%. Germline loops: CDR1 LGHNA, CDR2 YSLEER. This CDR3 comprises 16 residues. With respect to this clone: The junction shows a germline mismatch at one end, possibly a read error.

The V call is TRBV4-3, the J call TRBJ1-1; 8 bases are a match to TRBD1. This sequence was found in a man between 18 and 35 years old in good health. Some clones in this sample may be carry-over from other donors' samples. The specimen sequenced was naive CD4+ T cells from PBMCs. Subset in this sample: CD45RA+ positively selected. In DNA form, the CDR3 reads TGCGCCAGCGGCCAAGGAGGACAGGGCATGTGGACTGAAGCTTTCTTT. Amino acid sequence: CASGQGGQGMWTEAFF.